The T cell receptor beta chain under discussion was sequenced for a study of blood T cell repertoires in COVID-19. Looking at the study overall: Specimens from acute and convalescent COVID-19 originated in the United States, Italy and Spain. In each case, the material was cDNA or gDNA derived from T cells, B-cell-depleted T cells, or PBMCs.

Source study methods: Quantification of nucleated cells was approximated via reference gene primer amplification. The method was immunoSEQ multiplex PCR; TCRdb's version includes in-frame clones alone and lacks a portion of them. V and J calls and clone size follow that table, whereas D and trimming were derived from the DNA. The sample holds about 260,000 clones; 86% are singletons and the top ten take just under 2%. Germline V gene sequence: CDR1 SGHDT, CDR2 YYEEEE. The length of the CDR3 is 14 residues. J was trimmed by 4 bases and V by 6 bases; bases with no gene match: 8. Sequenced input: peripheral blood. This TCR was sampled from a man in his thirties or forties with active or convalescent COVID-19. J is TRBJ1-2 and V is TRBV5-6; 8 nucleotides line up with TRBD1. CDR3 sequence reads: CASTSRDRFYGYTF. The CDR3 bases are TGTGCCAGCACCTCGAGGGACAGGTTCTATGGCTACACCTTC. Variable domain in full (rest from reference TRBV5-6 and TRBJ1-2): DAGVTQSPTHLIKTRGQQVTLRCSPKSGHDTVSWYQQALGQGPQFIFQYYEEEERQRGNFPDRFSGHQFPNYSSELNVNALLLGDSALYLCASTSRDRFYGYTFGSGTRLTVV.